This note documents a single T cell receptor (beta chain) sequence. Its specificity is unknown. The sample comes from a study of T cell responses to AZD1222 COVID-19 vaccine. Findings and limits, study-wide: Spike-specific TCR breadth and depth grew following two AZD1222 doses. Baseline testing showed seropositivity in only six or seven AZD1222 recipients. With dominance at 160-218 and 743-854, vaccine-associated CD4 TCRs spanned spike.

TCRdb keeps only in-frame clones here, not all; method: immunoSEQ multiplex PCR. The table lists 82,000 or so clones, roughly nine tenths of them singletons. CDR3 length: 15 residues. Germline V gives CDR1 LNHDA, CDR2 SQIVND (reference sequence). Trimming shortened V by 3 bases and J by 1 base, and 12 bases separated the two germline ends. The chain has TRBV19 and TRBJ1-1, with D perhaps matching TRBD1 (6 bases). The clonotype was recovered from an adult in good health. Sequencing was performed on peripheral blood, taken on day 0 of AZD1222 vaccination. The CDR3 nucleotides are TGTGCCAGTAGTATTTGGGGACAAAGGAACACTGAAGCTTTCTTT. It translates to CASSIWGQRNTEAFF.